This paragraph covers one T cell receptor beta chain sequence. The sample's time point: persistent/refractory GD, antithyroid drugs over 5 years with positive TRAb. The TCR library was made from RNA that had been extracted from PBMCs in TRIzol. The sample originates from a study of regulatory T cells in long-lasting Graves disease. Arm-PCR of CDR3 regions and iRepertoire HTBI primers were the basis on which TCR beta libraries were built. MiXCR was run by TCRdb on the multiplex PCR reads, yielding one entry per CDR3 protein. The sample consists of about 300,000 distinct CDR3 sequences, approximately 20% of them appearing once. This CDR3 is built from 14 residues. Trimming left V 3 bases short and J 2 bases short, with 11 bases between.

The gene calls are TRBV12-3 or TRBV12-4 and TRBJ2-7; D may be TRBD1 or TRBD2 (5 bases each). Sample: peripheral blood mononuclear cells (PBMCs), taken when the disease was refractory, from a patient treated with antithyroid drugs. The clonotype comes from a female donor with Graves disease. DNA of the CDR3: TGTGCCAGCAGTTTTTCGGGGCCCCCCTACGAGCAGTACTTC. Protein: CASSFSGPPYEQYF.